This T cell receptor beta chain was recovered during a study of T cell responses to AZD1222 COVID-19 vaccine. Study at large: Second-dose intervals of approximately 4 or approximately 12 weeks were pooled.

The J segment lost 9 bases and the V segment lost 8 bases, leaving 8 bases of the junction unmatched. The V gene's germline CDR1 is LNHNV and CDR2 YYDKDF (reference sequence). The CDR3 length is 15 residues. Study results and caveats: Just 6 or 7 people given AZD1222 tested seropositive at baseline. A reported finding is that nearly half of spike-specific TCRs target unmutated variant regions. White British donors predominated, females outnumbered males, and clonal diversity was possibly underestimated.

In this sample, this clone turned up a few times. Its target is not known. TCRdb keeps only in-frame clones here, not all; method: immunoSEQ multiplex PCR. The table has just under 95,000 clones, approximately 90% seen once; the top ten hold roughly 10%. The chain links TRBV15 to TRBJ2-1; 15 bases are a match to TRBD2. Sample: peripheral blood, taken on day 0 of AZD1222 vaccination. The receptor was isolated from an adult in good health. CDR3 sequence (DNA): TGTGCCACCGCTTGGACTAGCGGGGGGGACGTTGAGCAGTTCTTC. The encoded protein is CATAWTSGGDVEQFF.